The text below deals with one TCR beta chain. Its matching antigen is unknown. The study ran its PCR with 60 Vbeta and 13 Jbeta primers. Libraries were prepared by immunoSEQ multiplex PCR; TCRdb keeps only in-frame clonotypes and omits some of them. The data contain around 57,000 clones, about 89% of them singletons. V gave up 5 bases and J gave up 0 bases; unmatched junction bases: 15. The CDR3 loop spans 19 amino acids. CDR1 and CDR2 from the germline V gene are SGHTA and FQGTGA. This sample stems from a study of cytomegalovirus exposure and HLA in healthy donors. The study, taken as a whole, reports: In a later analysis, V- and J-gene trimming of beta chains associated with a DCLRE1C missense variant, replicated independently. The listing of roughly 160 TCR beta chains classed them as cytomegalovirus-associated.

The TCR originated in a man aged 25 to 45 in good health and CMV-seropositive. The source material was PBMCs. This chain connects TRBV7-3 to TRBJ2-3, with 9 bases lining up with TRBD2. Here the CDR3 reads CASSPGRLAENPSTDTQYF. CDR3 nucleotide sequence: TGTGCCAGCAGCCCTGGACGACTAGCGGAAAACCCTAGCACAGATACGCAGTATTTT.